This T cell receptor beta chain was sequenced for a study of cytomegalovirus exposure and HLA in healthy donors. Study summary: The approximately 110 validation repertoires used a platform that matched the one used for the 600 to 750 first-cohort repertoires, as a later analysis reported. Study-level findings and limits: There were a few CMV-associated chains whose specificity for CMV antigens was confirmed in vitro.

As concerns this clone: The antigen remains undetermined.

TCRdb's copy holds only in-frame clones and misses some; the assay was immunoSEQ multiplex PCR. The repertoire holds roughly 150,000 clones, with 86% as singletons. The germline gives CDR1 MNHNY, CDR2 SVGAGI (reference sequence). The CDR3 consists of 15 residues. Trimming took off 2 bases at V and 11 bases at J, with 21 bases between the two ends. Material for sequencing was PBMCs. This rearrangement joins TRBV6-6 to TRBJ1-1; no reliable D call. This clonotype was obtained from a woman aged 25 to 39 in good health and CMV-seronegative. The CDR3 nucleotides read TGTGCCAGCAGTTACCCGAAAGGAACAGTGAAAGTGGCTTTCTTT. Its protein is CASSYPKGTVKVAFF.